This TCR beta chain was sequenced during a study of blood T cells in healthy people across ages. General observations from the study: TCR beta diversity, measured per million T cells, fell in a roughly linear way with age.

Every participating donor contributed approximately 10 milliliters of peripheral blood through a draw. Through a sample-barcoded 5' primer and a J-beta primer mix, a second PCR was run for about 6 to 11 cycles. All samples yielded 2.5 million or more CDR3-containing paired-end reads. TCRdb analysed the 5' RACE reads with MiXCR anew, one entry per CDR3 protein. The data show 1.5 million to 2 million distinct CDR3 sequences, almost 35% seen once. The germline V gene encodes CDR1 MDHEN and CDR2 SYDVKM. This CDR3 is built from 15 residues. The V gene lost 1 base and the J gene lost 5 bases, with 11 bases spanning the gap. Concerning this clonotype: Its antigen is still unknown.

The material sequenced was blood. The sequence was obtained from a woman in her thirties in good health. The chain joins TRBV28 to TRBJ2-2; TRBD2 is a possible D gene (6 bases). The CDR3 spells CASSLSAGYTGELFF. The CDR3 nucleotides are TGTGCCAGCAGTTTATCGGCGGGATATACCGGGGAGCTGTTTTTT. Variable domain in full (rest from reference TRBV28 and TRBJ2-2): DVKVTQSSRYLVKRTGEKVFLECVQDMDHENMFWYRQDPGLGLRLIYFSYDVKMKEKGDIPEGYSVSREKKERFSLILESASTNQTSMYLCASSLSAGYTGELFFGEGSRLTVL.